This TCR beta chain was sequenced for a study of blood T cell repertoires in COVID-19. Turning to the study itself: Some COVID-19 samples were acute and others convalescent; all came from the United States, Italy and Spain. The cDNA or gDNA used as material had been derived from T cells, B-cell-depleted T cells, or PBMCs.

Per the original data handling: Reference gene primers were amplified, and this amplification served to estimate nucleated cell counts. Using immunoSEQ multiplex PCR, the repertoire was profiled, and TCRdb retains in-frame clones only, with some absent. V, J and clone size are taken as reported in that table, and D and trimming were inferred from the DNA itself. The table lists under 200,000 clones, 65% to 90% of them singletons. The CDR3 totals 14 residues. J was trimmed by 1 base and V by 6 bases; bases with no gene match: 5. Germline V gene data show CDR1 as MDHEN and CDR2 as SYDVKM. The chain couples TRBV28 to TRBJ2-7; TRBD1 agrees at 8 bases. The specimen sequenced was peripheral blood. This sequence originates from a man aged 60 to 75 with acute or convalescent COVID-19. Here the CDR3 DNA reads TGTGCCAGCAGCTACTGGGACAGGTCCTACGAGCAGTACTTC. Residues: CASSYWDRSYEQYF.